This T cell receptor beta chain was identified in a study of blood T cell repertoires in COVID-19. Study-wide background: The United States, Italy and Spain were the sources of the acute and convalescent COVID-19 samples. The cDNA or gDNA used as material had been derived from T cells, B-cell-depleted T cells, or PBMCs.

CDR3 length: 15 residues. Trimming took 2 bases from V and 8 from J, leaving 16 bases between them. Germline-derived CDR1 and CDR2 are MNHEY and SMNVEV (reference sequence). Source study methods: Reference gene primer amplification in the assay estimated nucleated cell counts. The data were produced by immunoSEQ multiplex PCR, yet TCRdb's version contains in-frame clones alone and is incomplete. That table gives V, J and clone size, and the DNA gave D and trimming. The sample contains roughly 59,000 clones, around four fifths of which appear only once. The sequence was collected from a woman aged 45-65 years with active or convalescent COVID-19. The source material was peripheral blood. The chain employs TRBV27 and TRBJ1-5, with TRBD1 as a possible D gene (6 bases). This CDR3 reads CASSLLGTLWEPQHF. The CDR3 DNA reads as TGTGCCAGCAGTTTACTCGGGACACTTTGGGAGCCCCAGCATTTT.